The clone carrying this TCR beta chain was seen a single time. The data derive from a study of technical replicates of blood from a handful of donors. Sequenced by immunoSEQ multiplex PCR; TCRdb stores in-frame clones only, minus some. The profile covers more than 50,000 clones, with 80% to 90% appearing a single time and about 5.5% taken by the ten largest. The CDR3 runs 14 residues. V shed 6 bases and J shed 4 bases, with 13 bases lying between them. Looked up from germline, CDR1 is MNHEY and CDR2 is SMNVEV (reference sequence). The clonotype was recovered from a human donor in good health. Some clones in this sample may be carry-over from other donors' samples. Sequencing was done on a sample of PBMCs. This sequence joins TRBV27 and TRBJ1-3; D is undetermined. CDR3 protein: CASRVGLSGNTIYF. In nucleotides, the CDR3 is TGTGCCAGCAGGGTCGGACTCTCGGGAAACACCATATATTTT.